What follows is one TCR beta chain and its context. Antigen specificity is unknown. Germline V gene sequence: CDR1 SGHDN, CDR2 FVKESK. Trimming shortened V by 4 bases and J by 6 bases, and 7 bases separated the two germline ends. This CDR3 is 12 amino acids long. The sample originates from a study of cytomegalovirus exposure and HLA in healthy donors. As for the study in general: Later, an analysis reported that the 130 or so validation repertoires had used the same platform as the roughly 660 first-cohort repertoires. Study observations and caveats: Subsequent analysis showed first-cohort TCR clusters tending to co-occur in 120 validation repertoires. TCR beta chains numbering 150 to 200 were designated cytomegalovirus-associated. It was confirmed in vitro that a few of the CMV-associated chains were specific for CMV antigens.

Sequencing used immunoSEQ multiplex PCR; TCRdb keeps in-frame clones, though not all of them. The repertoire consists of 140,000 to 150,000 clones, with approximately 90% occurring once and the leading ten covering approximately 0.7%. This receptor was identified in a man between 18 and 29 years old in good health and CMV-seronegative. The sequenced material came from PBMCs. V is TRBV14 and J is TRBJ2-1; D uncertain. In DNA form, the CDR3 reads TGTGCCAGCAGCCCCCCTAGCAATGAGCAGTTCTTC. Protein sequence: CASSPPSNEQFF. Drawing the rest from reference TRBV14 and TRBJ2-1, the complete variable domain is EAGVTQFPSHSVIEKGQTVTLRCDPISGHDNLYWYRRVMGKEIKFLLHFVKESKQDESGMPNNRFLAERTGGTYSTLKVQPAELEDSGVYFCASSPPSNEQFFGPGTRLTVL.